These T cell receptor beta chains were read from a single sample in a study of PD-1 blockade in classical Hodgkin lymphoma. Assay: immunoSEQ multiplex PCR; the TCRdb copy retains only in-frame clones and omits some. The sample has approximately 30,000 clones; 55% to 85% are singletons. The sample here was peripheral blood mononuclear cells (PBMCs), taken before the fourth cycle of nivolumab. These receptors originate from a human donor with classical Hodgkin lymphoma. The CDR3 runs from the conserved cysteine through the conserved F or W. Fields, in order: clone size, J gene, D gene, V gene, CDR3 protein, CDR3 DNA. The D gene is left open where the match is weak. Clone size appears in some rows only: once, few, many, or a class for an expanded clone.

clone_size: few
j_call: TRBJ1-1
d_call: TRBD1
v_call: TRBV11-2
cdr3_aa: CASSFGPGQGSANTEAFF
cdr3_nt: TGTGCCAGCAGCTTCGGCCCGGGACAGGGTTCGGCGAACACTGAAGCTTTCTTT

clone_size: NA
j_call: TRBJ2-4
d_call: NA
v_call: TRBV28
cdr3_aa: CASSKQLGVKNIQYF
cdr3_nt: TGTGCCAGCAGTAAACAGCTGGGGGTTAAAAACATTCAGTACTTC

clone_size: NA
j_call: TRBJ2-2
d_call: TRBD2
v_call: TRBV28
cdr3_aa: CASSRLRGGDDTGELFF
cdr3_nt: TGTGCCAGCAGCCGGTTGCGGGGGGGAGACGACACCGGGGAGCTGTTTTTT

clone_size: NA
j_call: TRBJ1-2
d_call: NA
v_call: TRBV5-1
cdr3_aa: CASSLGSQGKDGYTF
cdr3_nt: TGCGCCAGCAGCTTGGGGTCACAGGGAAAGGATGGCTACACCTTC

clone_size: NA
j_call: TRBJ1-1
d_call: TRBD1
v_call: TRBV4-1
cdr3_aa: CASSPDRANTEAFF
cdr3_nt: TGCGCCAGCAGCCCGGACAGGGCGAACACTGAAGCTTTCTTT

clone_size: NA
j_call: TRBJ2-5
d_call: NA
v_call: TRBV7-9
cdr3_aa: CASSYRGGQETQYF
cdr3_nt: TGTGCCAGCAGCTACAGGGGGGGACAAGAGACCCAGTACTTC

clone_size: NA
j_call: TRBJ2-3
d_call: NA
v_call: TRBV5-6
cdr3_aa: CASSFLAATDTQYF
cdr3_nt: TGTGCCAGCAGCTTCTTAGCGGCCACAGATACGCAGTATTTT

clone_size: NA
j_call: TRBJ1-5
d_call: NA
v_call: TRBV21-1
cdr3_aa: CASSPSGTYPVGNQPQHF
cdr3_nt: TGTGCCAGCAGCCCCTCTGGTACTTATCCAGTCGGCAATCAGCCCCAGCATTTT

clone_size: once
j_call: TRBJ2-3
d_call: TRBD2
v_call: TRBV7-9
cdr3_aa: CASSLMAGGPSLQYF
cdr3_nt: TGTGCCAGCAGCTTGATGGCGGGAGGGCCGTCCCTGCAGTATTTT

clone_size: NA
j_call: TRBJ1-1
d_call: NA
v_call: TRBV20-1
cdr3_aa: CSAKGTEAFF
cdr3_nt: TGCAGTGCCAAAGGAACTGAAGCTTTCTTT

clone_size: once
j_call: TRBJ1-5
d_call: NA
v_call: TRBV14
cdr3_aa: CASSQDLGQPQHF
cdr3_nt: TGTGCCAGCAGCCAAGATTTAGGTCAGCCCCAGCATTTT

clone_size: NA
j_call: TRBJ1-1
d_call: NA
v_call: TRBV27
cdr3_aa: CASSPTVVGPEAFF
cdr3_nt: TGTGCCAGCAGTCCGACCGTCGTGGGACCTGAAGCTTTCTTT

clone_size: NA
j_call: TRBJ2-1
d_call: NA
v_call: TRBV13
cdr3_aa: CASSLGASTNNEQFF
cdr3_nt: TGTGCCAGCAGCTTAGGGGCTAGCACAAACAATGAGCAGTTCTTC

clone_size: NA
j_call: TRBJ2-2
d_call: NA
v_call: TRBV10-3
cdr3_aa: CAISNADTGTGELFF
cdr3_nt: TGTGCCATCAGTAATGCGGATACAGGGACCGGGGAGCTGTTTTTT

clone_size: few
j_call: TRBJ1-1
d_call: NA
v_call: TRBV19
cdr3_aa: CASSNFGGGNTEAFF
cdr3_nt: TGTGCCAGTAGTAACTTCGGAGGGGGAAACACTGAAGCTTTCTTT

clone_size: NA
j_call: TRBJ1-3
d_call: NA
v_call: TRBV15
cdr3_aa: CATSRDRVSGNTIYF
cdr3_nt: TGTGCCACCAGCAGAGATAGGGTCTCTGGAAACACCATATATTTT

clone_size: NA
j_call: TRBJ1-3
d_call: NA
v_call: TRBV18
cdr3_aa: CASSRPGGTGNTIYF
cdr3_nt: TGTGCCAGCTCACGCCCCGGAGGGACCGGAAACACCATATATTTT

clone_size: medium-sized
j_call: TRBJ2-4
d_call: NA
v_call: TRBV27
cdr3_aa: CASGLQVGDIQYF
cdr3_nt: TGTGCCAGCGGGTTGCAGGTCGGAGACATTCAGTACTTC

clone_size: NA
j_call: TRBJ1-1
d_call: NA
v_call: TRBV6-6
cdr3_aa: CASSYEENTEAFF
cdr3_nt: TGTGCCAGCAGTTACGAAGAGAACACTGAAGCTTTCTTT

clone_size: once
j_call: TRBJ2-3
d_call: TRBD2
v_call: TRBV5-6
cdr3_aa: CASSLGTSGTDTQYF
cdr3_nt: TGTGCCAGCAGCCTAGGGACTAGCGGCACAGATACGCAGTATTTT

clone_size: NA
j_call: TRBJ2-5
d_call: TRBD1
v_call: TRBV5-1
cdr3_aa: CASSQTGGELMYF
cdr3_nt: TGCGCCAGCAGCCAAACAGGGGGCGAACTCATGTACTTC

clone_size: NA
j_call: TRBJ1-1
d_call: NA
v_call: TRBV6-5
cdr3_aa: CATKTRVGTEAFF
cdr3_nt: TGTGCCACCAAAACCAGGGTGGGCACTGAAGCTTTCTTT

clone_size: NA
j_call: TRBJ1-2
d_call: NA
v_call: TRBV6-5
cdr3_aa: CASSYHPGLNYGYTF
cdr3_nt: TGTGCCAGCAGTTACCACCCGGGACTTAACTATGGCTACACCTTC

clone_size: once
j_call: TRBJ2-2
d_call: NA
v_call: TRBV6-6
cdr3_aa: CATGLAGTGELFF
cdr3_nt: TGTGCCACGGGGCTAGCTGGGACCGGGGAGCTGTTTTTT

clone_size: NA
j_call: TRBJ1-6
d_call: NA
v_call: TRBV6-1
cdr3_aa: CASSVQGSSYNSPLHF
cdr3_nt: TGTGCCAGCAGTGTTCAGGGGAGCTCCTATAATTCACCCCTCCACTTT

clone_size: few
j_call: TRBJ1-2
d_call: NA
v_call: TRBV5-1
cdr3_aa: CASSLEGNYGYTF
cdr3_nt: TGCGCCAGCAGCTTGGAAGGGAACTATGGCTACACCTTC

clone_size: NA
j_call: TRBJ1-3
d_call: TRBD1
v_call: TRBV13
cdr3_aa: CASSLGLMLGQGSGNTIYF
cdr3_nt: TGTGCCAGCAGCTTAGGCCTAATGTTGGGACAGGGATCCGGAAACACCATATATTTT

clone_size: few
j_call: TRBJ2-2
d_call: NA
v_call: TRBV6-1
cdr3_aa: CASSPRDGRTGELFF
cdr3_nt: TGTGCCAGCAGTCCCCGGGATGGGCGCACCGGGGAGCTGTTTTTT

clone_size: NA
j_call: TRBJ1-2
d_call: NA
v_call: TRBV12-5
cdr3_aa: CASGAGLGYTF
cdr3_nt: TGTGCTAGTGGCGCAGGGCTTGGCTACACCTTC

clone_size: NA
j_call: TRBJ2-7
d_call: TRBD1
v_call: TRBV5-6
cdr3_aa: CASSRDSLEPYEQYF
cdr3_nt: TGTGCCAGCAGCAGGGACAGCTTAGAACCCTACGAGCAGTACTTC

clone_size: NA
j_call: TRBJ1-5
d_call: NA
v_call: TRBV19
cdr3_aa: CASSTAGPSNQPQHF
cdr3_nt: TGTGCCAGTAGTACGGCAGGACCGAGCAATCAGCCCCAGCATTTT

clone_size: once
j_call: TRBJ2-1
d_call: TRBD2
v_call: TRBV9
cdr3_aa: CASSVGVTGGYNEQFF
cdr3_nt: TGTGCCAGCAGCGTAGGCGTCACGGGAGGTTACAATGAGCAGTTCTTC

clone_size: NA
j_call: TRBJ2-2
d_call: NA
v_call: TRBV30
cdr3_aa: CAWSKSGELFF
cdr3_nt: TGTGCCTGGAGTAAATCCGGGGAGCTGTTTTTT

clone_size: NA
j_call: TRBJ2-3
d_call: NA
v_call: TRBV9
cdr3_aa: CASGLPPTDTQYF
cdr3_nt: TGTGCCAGCGGGCTCCCACCCACAGATACGCAGTATTTT

clone_size: NA
j_call: TRBJ2-7
d_call: NA
v_call: TRBV5-1
cdr3_aa: CASSRDITYEQYF
cdr3_nt: TGCGCCAGCAGCCGTGATATCACCTACGAGCAGTACTTC

clone_size: NA
j_call: TRBJ2-4
d_call: NA
v_call: TRBV6-5
cdr3_aa: CASSQNSVAKNIQYF
cdr3_nt: TGTGCCAGCAGTCAGAACAGCGTAGCCAAAAACATTCAGTACTTC

clone_size: NA
j_call: TRBJ2-7
d_call: NA
v_call: TRBV7-9
cdr3_aa: CASSSRAEGGHEQYF
cdr3_nt: TGTGCCAGCAGCTCCCGGGCTGAGGGGGGCCACGAGCAGTACTTC

clone_size: NA
j_call: TRBJ1-1
d_call: TRBD1
v_call: TRBV18
cdr3_aa: CASSPSDRVDTEAFF
cdr3_nt: TGTGCCAGCTCACCCTCGGACAGGGTGGACACTGAAGCTTTCTTT

clone_size: NA
j_call: TRBJ1-4
d_call: NA
v_call: TRBV30
cdr3_aa: CAWRLFGPDDEKLFF
cdr3_nt: TGTGCCTGGAGGCTCTTCGGGCCCGACGACGAAAAACTGTTTTTT

clone_size: NA
j_call: TRBJ1-2
d_call: NA
v_call: TRBV4-3
cdr3_aa: CASSQDFSANYGYTF
cdr3_nt: TGCGCCAGCAGCCAAGATTTTTCAGCTAACTATGGCTACACCTTC

clone_size: NA
j_call: TRBJ2-5
d_call: TRBD2
v_call: TRBV28
cdr3_aa: CASTPGGQETQYF
cdr3_nt: TGTGCCAGCACCCCGGGAGGGCAAGAGACCCAGTACTTC

clone_size: NA
j_call: TRBJ2-3
d_call: NA
v_call: TRBV6-5
cdr3_aa: CASSYSQGLTDTQYF
cdr3_nt: TGTGCCAGCAGTTACTCGCAGGGGCTCACAGATACGCAGTATTTT

clone_size: NA
j_call: TRBJ2-7
d_call: NA
v_call: TRBV23-1
cdr3_aa: CAMGAGPYEQYF
cdr3_nt: TGCGCCATGGGGGCAGGGCCCTACGAGCAGTACTTC

clone_size: NA
j_call: TRBJ2-5
d_call: NA
v_call: TRBV5-1
cdr3_aa: CASSLGAGSETQYF
cdr3_nt: TGCGCCAGCAGCTTGGGGGCGGGGTCGGAGACCCAGTACTTC

clone_size: NA
j_call: TRBJ2-7
d_call: TRBD2
v_call: TRBV29-1
cdr3_aa: CSVGGTASGNEQYF
cdr3_nt: TGCAGCGTTGGAGGGACGGCTAGCGGGAACGAGCAGTACTTC

clone_size: few
j_call: TRBJ1-2
d_call: NA
v_call: TRBV28
cdr3_aa: CASSLTAGGRFYGYTF
cdr3_nt: TGTGCCAGCAGTTTGACGGCCGGGGGACGGTTCTATGGCTACACCTTC

clone_size: NA
j_call: TRBJ2-5
d_call: NA
v_call: TRBV11-2
cdr3_aa: CASSLGPGNQETQYF
cdr3_nt: TGTGCCAGCAGCTTAGGCCCAGGGAACCAAGAGACCCAGTACTTC